The T cell receptor beta chain under discussion was sequenced for a study of CD8 T cells in ankylosing spondylitis. Points from the study as a whole: There was a TCR beta motif, made of eight highly homologous variants, that appeared characteristic of ankylosing spondylitis blood.

The CDR3 runs 12 residues. Trimming left V 5 bases short and J 13 bases short, with 14 bases between. The germline gives CDR1 LNHNV, CDR2 YYDKDF (reference sequence). This clonotype appeared a single time. Its target is unknown. TCRdb analysed the 5' RACE reads with MiXCR anew, one entry per CDR3 protein. The sample lists around 90,000 distinct CDR3 sequences, around 25% occurring once. The sequence was collected from a male donor with ankylosing spondylitis or in good health (not recorded which). Sequencing was performed on blood, either unsorted or a sorted T cell fraction (not recorded which). The chain uses TRBV15 and TRBJ1-4, with D perhaps TRBD1 (5 bases). The CDR3 DNA reads as TGTGCCACCAGCCGAGGGGCTAGGTTACTGTTTTTT. Residues: CATSRGARLLFF.